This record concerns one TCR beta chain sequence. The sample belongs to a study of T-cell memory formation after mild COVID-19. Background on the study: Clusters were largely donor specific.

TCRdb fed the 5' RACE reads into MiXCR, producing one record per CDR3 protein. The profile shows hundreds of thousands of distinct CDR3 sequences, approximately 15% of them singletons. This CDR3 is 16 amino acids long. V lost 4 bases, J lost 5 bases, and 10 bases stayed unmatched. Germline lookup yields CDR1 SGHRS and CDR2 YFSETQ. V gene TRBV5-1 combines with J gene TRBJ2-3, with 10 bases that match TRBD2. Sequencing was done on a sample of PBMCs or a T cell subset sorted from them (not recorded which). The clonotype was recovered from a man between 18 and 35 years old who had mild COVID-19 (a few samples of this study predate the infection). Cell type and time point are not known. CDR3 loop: CASSRGLAGVEDTQYF. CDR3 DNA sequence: TGCGCCAGCAGCCGGGGCCTAGCGGGGGTAGAAGATACGCAGTATTTT.